This entry concerns a single T cell receptor (beta chain). Its antigen is unidentified. This specimen includes other DNA sequences encoding the same CDR3. These data originate in a study of cytomegalovirus exposure and HLA in healthy donors. Notes on the study in general: The study had only CMV serostatus as immune exposure information. A few V segments could not be told apart, such as TRBV6-2 and TRBV6-3, and were left out.

V lost 3 bases, J lost 7 bases, and 4 bases stayed unmatched. CDR3 length: 13 residues. Germline-derived CDR1 and CDR2 are GTSNPN and SVGIG (reference sequence). Each donor was nominally healthy when sampled (though unrecorded immune exposures were likely). The PCR used 60 Vbeta and 13 Jbeta primers. Assay used: immunoSEQ multiplex PCR; TCRdb lists only in-frame clones, some missing. The sample consists of 120,000 to 150,000 clones, under 70% of them appearing once. The specimen sequenced was PBMCs. The source is a woman aged 25 to 45 in good health and CMV-seropositive. The chain has TRBV30 and TRBJ1-5; 9 positions agree with TRBD1. This CDR3 is CAWSGQGNQPQHF. In DNA, the CDR3 is TGTGCCTGGAGCGGACAGGGGAACCAGCCCCAGCATTTT.